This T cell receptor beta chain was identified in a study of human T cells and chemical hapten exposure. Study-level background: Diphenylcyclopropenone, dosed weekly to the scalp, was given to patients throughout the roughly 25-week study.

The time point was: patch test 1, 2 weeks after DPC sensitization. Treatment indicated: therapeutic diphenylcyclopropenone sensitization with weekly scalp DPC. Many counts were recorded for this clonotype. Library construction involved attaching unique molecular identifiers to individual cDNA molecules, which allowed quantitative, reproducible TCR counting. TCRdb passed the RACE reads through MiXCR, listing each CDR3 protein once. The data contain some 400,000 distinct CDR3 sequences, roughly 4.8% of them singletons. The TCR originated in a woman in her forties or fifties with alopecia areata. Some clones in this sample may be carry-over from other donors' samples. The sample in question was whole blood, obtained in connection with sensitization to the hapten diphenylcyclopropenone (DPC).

The CDR3 nucleotides are TGCGCCAGCAGCCAAGATGCTCCTAGCGGGACAGGGACAGATACGCAGTATTTT. Translating gives CASSQDAPSGTGTDTQYF. This rearrangement joins TRBV4-3 to TRBJ2-3; D possibly matches TRBD1 or TRBD2 (9 bases each). The CDR3 extends over 18 amino acids. Deletions cut 0 bases from V and 3 bases from J, with 19 bases between. Germline CDR1 reads LGHNA; CDR2 reads YSLEER.